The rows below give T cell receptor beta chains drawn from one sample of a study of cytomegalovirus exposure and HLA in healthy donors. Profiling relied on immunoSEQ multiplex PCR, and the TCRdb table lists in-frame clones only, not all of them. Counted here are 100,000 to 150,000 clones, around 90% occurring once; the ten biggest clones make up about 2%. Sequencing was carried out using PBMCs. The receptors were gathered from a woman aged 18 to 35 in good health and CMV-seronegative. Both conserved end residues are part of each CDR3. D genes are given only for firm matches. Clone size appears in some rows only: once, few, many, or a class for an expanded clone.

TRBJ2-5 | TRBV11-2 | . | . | CASSKTDQETQYF | TGTGCCAGCAGCAAGACAGACCAAGAGACCCAGTACTTC
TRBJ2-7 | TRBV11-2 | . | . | CASSLDRYEQYF | TGTGCCAGCAGCTTAGATCGCTACGAGCAGTACTTC
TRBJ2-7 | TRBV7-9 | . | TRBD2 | CASSPSGLAGPLYEQYF | TGTGCCAGCAGTCCTAGTGGCCTAGCGGGCCCCCTCTACGAGCAGTACTTC
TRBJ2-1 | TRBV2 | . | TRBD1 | CASSGIGTVSYNEQFF | TGTGCCAGCAGTGGAATTGGGACAGTATCCTACAATGAGCAGTTCTTC
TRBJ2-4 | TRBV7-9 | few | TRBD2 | CASSLTGGRLAKNIQYF | TGTGCCAGCAGCTTGACGGGCGGGAGATTAGCCAAAAACATTCAGTACTTC
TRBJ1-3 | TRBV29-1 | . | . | CSVLTGRSSGNTIYF | TGCAGCGTTCTAACTGGAAGGAGTTCCGGAAACACCATATATTTT
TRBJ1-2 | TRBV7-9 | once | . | CASRMGGSRGGYTF | TGTGCCAGCAGAATGGGGGGGTCCCGAGGGGGCTACACCTTC
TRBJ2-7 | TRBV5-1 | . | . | CASRPEGSYEQYF | TGCGCCAGCCGTCCAGAGGGCTCCTACGAGCAGTACTTC
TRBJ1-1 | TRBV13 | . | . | CASRAGPEAFF | TGTGCCAGCAGGGCAGGGCCTGAAGCTTTCTTT
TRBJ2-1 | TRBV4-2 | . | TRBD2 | CASNAGGGAYNEQFF | TGTGCCAGCAACGCGGGAGGGGGGGCCTACAATGAGCAGTTCTTC
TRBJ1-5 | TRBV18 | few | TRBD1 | CASSQTGDQPQHF | TGTGCCAGCTCTCAGACAGGGGATCAGCCCCAGCATTTT
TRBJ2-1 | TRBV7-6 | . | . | CASSLASSINNEQFF | TGTGCCAGCAGCTTAGCGTCTAGCATTAACAATGAGCAGTTCTTC
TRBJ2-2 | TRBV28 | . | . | CASSPAADTGELFF | TGTGCCAGCAGCCCCGCAGCGGACACCGGGGAGCTGTTTTTT
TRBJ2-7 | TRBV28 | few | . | CASSLWRVSGEQYF | TGTGCCAGCAGTTTGTGGAGGGTCAGTGGGGAGCAGTACTTC
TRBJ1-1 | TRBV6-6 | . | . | CATQKQVTEAFF | TGTGCCACCCAAAAACAAGTCACTGAAGCTTTCTTT
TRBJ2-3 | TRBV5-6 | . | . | CASSLGPSSTDTQYF | TGTGCCAGCAGCTTGGGGCCCTCTAGCACAGATACGCAGTATTTT
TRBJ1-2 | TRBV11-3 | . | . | CASSPGGVSYGYTF | TGTGCCAGCAGCCCCGGGGGTGTGAGCTATGGCTACACCTTC
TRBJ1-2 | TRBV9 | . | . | CASGPGSGDPYGYTF | TGTGCCAGCGGCCCCGGGTCAGGGGATCCCTATGGCTACACCTTC
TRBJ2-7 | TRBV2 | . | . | CASSDAPSSYEQYF | TGTGCCAGCAGTGATGCGCCCTCCTCCTACGAGCAGTACTTC
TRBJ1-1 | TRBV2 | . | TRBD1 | CASSVDRGDTEAFF | TGTGCCAGCAGCGTGGACAGGGGGGATACTGAAGCTTTCTTT
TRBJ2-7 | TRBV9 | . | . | CASSVDEAASHEQYF | TGTGCCAGCAGCGTGGACGAAGCGGCTTCTCACGAGCAGTACTTC
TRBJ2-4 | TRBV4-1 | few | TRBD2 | CASSQDRAGGLGIQYF | TGCGCCAGCAGCCAAGATCGGGCGGGAGGGCTAGGCATTCAGTACTTC
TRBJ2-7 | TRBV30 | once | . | CAWSGVAATYEQYF | TGTGCCTGGAGTGGGGTAGCGGCCACCTACGAGCAGTACTTC
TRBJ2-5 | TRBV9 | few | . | CASSVSGVQETQYF | TGTGCCAGCAGCGTCTCCGGGGTTCAAGAGACCCAGTACTTC
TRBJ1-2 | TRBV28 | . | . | CASSSQGPLYYGYTF | TGTGCCAGCAGTTCGCAGGGGCCTCTTTACTATGGCTACACCTTC
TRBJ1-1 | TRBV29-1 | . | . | CSADMAMNTEAFF | TGCAGCGCCGATATGGCAATGAACACTGAAGCTTTCTTT
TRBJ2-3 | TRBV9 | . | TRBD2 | CASSVGSGRRDTQYF | TGTGCCAGCAGCGTAGGTAGCGGGAGGCGGGATACGCAGTATTTT
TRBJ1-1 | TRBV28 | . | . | CASTLGAGNTEAFF | TGTGCCAGCACCCTGGGGGCAGGGAACACTGAAGCTTTCTTT
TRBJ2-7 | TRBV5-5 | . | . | CASRHASGATYEQYF | TGTGCCAGCAGGCACGCCAGCGGAGCTACCTACGAGCAGTACTTC
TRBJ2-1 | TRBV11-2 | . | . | CASSLGFDYGGDYNEQFF | TGTGCCAGCAGCTTAGGTTTTGATTATGGCGGGGACTACAATGAGCAGTTCTTC
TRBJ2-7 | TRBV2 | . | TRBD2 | CASSLAPVTYEQYF | TGTGCCAGTTCACTAGCGCCGGTTACCTACGAGCAGTACTTC
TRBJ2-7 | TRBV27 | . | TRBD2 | CASSLIVAGAGEQYF | TGTGCCAGCAGTTTAATTGTAGCGGGAGCGGGCGAGCAGTACTTC
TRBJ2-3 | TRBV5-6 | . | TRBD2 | CASSGLVRDTQYF | TGTGCCAGCAGCGGACTAGTACGAGATACGCAGTATTTT
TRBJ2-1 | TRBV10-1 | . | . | CASSDATRFGEQFF | TGCGCCAGCAGTGACGCGACTAGATTTGGTGAGCAGTTCTTC
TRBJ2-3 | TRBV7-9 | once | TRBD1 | CASSHPLGQGPTDTQYF | TGTGCCAGCAGCCACCCTCTTGGACAGGGGCCCACAGATACGCAGTATTTT
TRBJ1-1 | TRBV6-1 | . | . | CASSNPGYTEAFF | TGTGCCAGCAGCAACCCAGGCTACACTGAAGCTTTCTTT
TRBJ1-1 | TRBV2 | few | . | CASSAWGGNTEAFF | TGTGCCAGCAGTGCGTGGGGAGGGAACACTGAAGCTTTCTTT
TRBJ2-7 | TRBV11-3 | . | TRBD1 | CASSSRTGGAIHEQYF | TGTGCCAGCAGCTCACGAACAGGGGGCGCAATCCACGAGCAGTACTTC
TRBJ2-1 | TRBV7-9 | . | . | CASSLDDFDYNEQFF | TGTGCCAGCAGCTTAGACGACTTTGACTACAATGAGCAGTTCTTC
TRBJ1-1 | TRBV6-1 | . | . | CASRKGNPNTEAFF | TGTGCCAGCAGGAAGGGGAACCCGAACACTGAAGCTTTCTTT